This T cell receptor (beta chain) was recovered during a study of T-cell reconstitution after alpha-beta-depleted transplantation in children. J lost 6 bases, V lost 4 bases, and 3 bases had no gene match. Germline lookup yields CDR1 ENHRY and CDR2 SYGVKD. The CDR3 is 13 residues long. Researchers prepared the TCRbeta library using unique molecular identifiers, the study reports. TCRdb used MiXCR to reprocess the PCR reads, holding one entry per CDR3 protein. The profile shows about 500,000 distinct CDR3 sequences, approximately 30% of them singletons. This sequence was found in a human donor who donated a stem cell graft to a child with aplastic anemia. The sample consisted of PBMCs from the stem cell graft donor, taken from the stem cell graft. The rearrangement joins TRBV10-3 to TRBJ2-7, with 10 bases that match TRBD1. CDR3 protein: CAISGTGGAEQYF. In DNA form, the CDR3 reads TGTGCCATCAGTGGGACAGGGGGGGCCGAGCAGTACTTC.